Reported below is one T cell receptor beta chain. This clonotype came up a few times. Its antigen remains unidentified. Base qualities are not provided; no much larger clone lies one nucleotide away. For sorted-subset TCR libraries, approximately 910,000 sorted CD4+ or CD8+ T cells were used. Peripheral blood underwent Ficoll-Hypaque density gradient centrifugation to isolate PBMCs, which were then cryopreserved in liquid nitrogen. The study also sequenced paired sorted CD4+ and CD8+ subsets from healthy controls, HAM/TSP patients and MS patients. cDNA was synthesized by template-switch 5'RACE using a primer carrying a 10-nucleotide random unique molecular identifier by which each TCR transcript was tagged. Every sequencing run covered 15-18 subjects and yielded more than 160 million TCR-beta sequences. Total RNA was extracted with the RNeasy kit. The KAPA Real-time Library Amplification kit was used to amplify TCR-beta VDJ regions with primers for the TCR constant region and the 5'RACE anchor. A first PCR added sample indexes and Illumina adaptors, and a second PCR then raised library yield. After Ampure bead purification, the TCR product of roughly 650 bp was size-selected on a 2% E-gel SizeSelection system. Before pooling, library quality was checked on a Bioanalyzer, concentration was measured with Qubit, and libraries were quantified with the Kapa Library Quantification kit. An Illumina HiSeq 2500 was used to sequence the libraries paired-end at 2 x 150 bp. To increase sequence diversity, roughly 25-31% phiX was spiked into each library pool. On the authors' methods: The quality-filtered reads were processed with the UMI-based MiGEC pipeline, whose error correction step removed more than 85% of the raw TCR sequences. IMGT germline references were used for alignment of VDJ genes, and clonotypes were defined by a unique CDR3 amino acid sequence together with V-J genes. VDJtools evaluated clonal expansion, Shannon diversity and CDR3 relatedness (CalcPairwiseDistances, ClusterSamples); CLCbio workbench built phylogenetic trees. A clone was classed as expanded if it had 8 or more unique UMIs, a cutoff based on coefficient-of-variation modelling across technical triplicates. TCRdb itself trimmed the public reads at Q25 with fastp, ran MiXCR and retained productive beta chains. Rows matching on CDR3 protein sequence are summarized as one entry with the most common DNA and genes. The V and J calls, along with clone size, are taken from TCRdb and not from the paper's own processing. The sample has some 30,000 distinct CDR3 sequences on record, around a quarter of them singletons. The top ten clones comprise 25% to 30% of the sample.

These data come from a study of neurological immune-mediated disorders (dated by TCRdb to about 2019). Regarding the study in general: The study compared peripheral blood TCR-beta repertoires of HTLV-I-associated myelopathy (HAM/TSP) patients, multiple sclerosis patients and healthy controls using UMI-based sequencing. Of the roughly 70 subjects in the cohort, some 15 were HAM/TSP patients, about 34 were multiple sclerosis patients, and approximately 20 were healthy controls. The approximately 110 TCR-beta libraries included longitudinal samples, technical triplicates and paired sorted CD4+ and CD8+ T-cell subsets alongside PBMC samples.

Findings and caveats that apply to the study as a whole: TCR clonal expansion was highest in HAM/TSP patients and lowest in MS patients, with MS patients falling below even healthy controls. No identical CDR3 amino acid sequences were found to be shared among expanded clones across subjects, suggesting that TCR-beta repertoires were private in all groups.

CDR1 and CDR2 are drawn from the germline V gene: SNHLY, FYNNEI. The CDR3 sequence holds 15 residues, the cysteine and phenylalanine included. Kept here is only the CDR3 DNA, which spans 45 bases and is read in frame from base 1. V and J are truncated by 4 bases and 7 bases respectively, leaving an intervening sequence of 14 bases. This chain is built from TRBV2 and TRBJ1-6; a tentative D call is TRBD1 (5 bases match). The specimen sequenced was CD4+ T cells from blood. The sequence came from a man over 45 with HTLV-1-associated myelopathy (HAM/TSP). The CDR3 reads as follows: CASSAATGGNSPLHF. The DNA reads as follows: TGTGCCAGCAGTGCGGCGACCGGGGGGAATTCACCCCTCCACTTT.